The clone carrying this T cell receptor beta chain occurred a few times. The sample is drawn from a study of identical twins. Trimming left V 6 bases short and J 3 bases short, with 9 bases between. In germline, CDR1 is MDHEN, CDR2 SYDVKM. The CDR3 consists of 12 residues. TCRdb reprocessed the 5' RACE reads with MiXCR, giving one entry per CDR3 protein. In the table there are 450,000 or so distinct CDR3 sequences, over 12% of which are singletons. This same sample was also taken into another study, of yellow fever vaccine responses in identical twins.

This TCR came from a woman younger than 35 in good health. Sequences were obtained from CD4+ T cells sorted from blood. The J gene is TRBJ2-7, the V gene TRBV28; no reliable D call. In DNA form, the CDR3 reads TGTGCCAGCAGGCAGGTTATCTACGAGCAGTACTTC. Its protein is CASRQVIYEQYF.